The 25 T cell receptor beta chains presented below share a single source sample, sequenced in a study of blood T cell repertoires in COVID-19. Some clones are missing from TCRdb's copy, which holds only in-frame ones; the method was immunoSEQ multiplex PCR. The sample consists of 95,000 to 120,000 clones, approximately 70% of them appearing once. Sequencing input: peripheral blood. Receptors originate from a woman between 40 and 55 years old with acute or convalescent COVID-19.

The chain is built from TRBV11-2 and TRBJ1-1; the match to TRBD1 covers 7 bases. The CDR3 spans 15 residues. V was clipped by 1 base and J by 1 base; unmatched bases: 3. CDR1 SGHAT and CDR2 FQNNGV come from the germline V gene. CDR3 sequence: CASSLGRQGNTEAFF. The CDR3 DNA sequence: TGTGCCAGCAGCTTAGGTCGACAGGGGAACACTGAAGCTTTCTTT.

The chain uses TRBV5-1 and TRBJ2-1, with TRBD1 matching over 11 bases. The V segment lost 0 bases and the J segment 8 bases; nucleotides outside the gene matches: 7. Per the germline V gene, CDR1 is SGHRS and CDR2 is YFSETQ. The CDR3 is 16 amino acids. The CDR3 loop reads CASSLEGGQGAYEQFF. CDR3 coding DNA: TGCGCCAGCAGCTTGGAGGGAGGACAGGGGGCTTATGAGCAGTTCTTC.

The genes are TRBV4-1 and TRBJ2-7, with D maybe TRBD2 (6 bases). This CDR3 comprises 15 residues. Trimming removed 3 bases from V and 3 bases from J, with 15 bases in between. Looked up from germline, CDR1 is MGHRA and CDR2 is YSYEKL. CDR3 coding DNA: TGCGCCAGCAGCCAGACCCCCGGGACTCTCTACGAGCAGTACTTC. This gives the protein CASSQTPGTLYEQYF.

The V gene is TRBV3-1 (or the pseudogene TRBV3-2), the J gene TRBJ1-2, with no clear D. The CDR3 spans 14 residues. Trimming stripped 1 base from V and 4 bases from J, with 10 bases between. The V gene's germline CDR1 is LGHDT and CDR2 YNNKEL (reference sequence). CDR3 DNA: TGTGCCAGCAGCCAAGGTTGGGCCACCTATGGCTACACCTTC. Protein: CASSQGWATYGYTF.

The V gene is TRBV5-1, the J gene TRBJ2-7, with D perhaps matching TRBD2 (6 bases). CDR3 length: 14 residues. Germline V gene lookup returns CDR1 SGHRS and CDR2 YFSETQ. Trimming cost V 0 bases and J 5 bases, with 12 bases left between them. The CDR3 loop is CASSLGLEIDEQYF. In DNA, the CDR3 is TGCGCCAGCAGCTTGGGACTAGAGATCGACGAGCAGTACTTC.

The chain joins TRBV5-1 to TRBJ2-3, with D perhaps TRBD2 (6 bases). Between the trimmed V and J ends, which lost 4 bases and 6 bases, there was a span of 12 bases. The CDR3 is 13 amino acids. The germline CDR1 and CDR2 sequences are SGHRS and YFSETQ. The CDR3 protein is CASSPGAGDTQYF. The CDR3 nucleotides are TGCGCCAGCAGCCCCGGGGCGGGGGATACGCAGTATTTT.

The chain has TRBV4-2 and TRBJ2-5, with 12 bases matching TRBD2. Germline V gene lookup returns CDR1 LGHNA and CDR2 YNFKEQ. V lost 0 bases, J lost 7 bases, and 9 bases stayed unmatched. This CDR3 region has 17 residues. CDR3 region: CASSQELAGGQGRTQYF. CDR3 sequence (DNA): TGTGCCAGCAGCCAAGAACTAGCGGGGGGACAGGGTAGGACCCAGTACTTC.

The genes are TRBV30 and TRBJ1-2; TRBD1 matches 11 bases. J gave up 8 bases and V 0 bases, and 8 bases lay outside the gene matches. CDR1 GTSNPN and CDR2 SVGIG come from the germline V gene (reference sequence). This CDR3 has 15 residues. CDR3 protein: CAWSVRGQGALGYTF. For the CDR3, the DNA is TGTGCCTGGAGTGTACGAGGACAGGGGGCGCTGGGCTACACCTTC. Variable domain in full (rest from reference TRBV30 and TRBJ1-2): SQTIHQWPATLVQPVGSPLSLECTVEGTSNPNLYWYRQAAGRGLQLLFYSVGIGQISSEVPQNLSASRPQDRQFILSSKKLLLSDSGFYLCAWSVRGQGALGYTFGSGTRLTVV.

This clone was counted between two and nine times. The chain carries TRBV5-4 and TRBJ2-3, with TRBD2 matching 9 bases. The V gene end was trimmed by 4 bases and the J gene end by 2 bases; junction bases not matched to a gene: 11. This CDR3 comprises 17 residues. Germline CDR1 is SGHNT and CDR2 is YYREEE (reference sequence). Written as DNA, the CDR3 is TGTGCCAGCAGCGGGGGGGCTAGCGGGGCTACCACAGATACGCAGTATTTT. It translates to CASSGGASGATTDTQYF.

This rearrangement joins TRBV4-1 to TRBJ2-3, with D possibly matching TRBD2 (7 bases). Between the trimmed V and J ends, which lost 4 bases and 2 bases, there was a span of 16 bases. The length of the CDR3 is 16 residues. The germline V gene encodes CDR1 MGHRA and CDR2 YSYEKL. The CDR3 here is CASSPRGGENTDTQYF. The CDR3 coding sequence is TGCGCCAGCAGCCCCAGGGGAGGGGAGAACACAGATACGCAGTATTTT.

This clone has at least ten counts. This chain uses TRBV7-2 with TRBJ2-2, with a possible D match to TRBD1 (6 bases). CDR1 and CDR2 (germline): SGHTA, FQGNSA. CDR3 size: 17 residues. V was clipped by 7 bases and J by 4 bases, with 22 bases between them. CDR3 sequence: CASNPDRPLVGTGELFF. CDR3 nucleotide sequence: TGTGCCAGCAACCCCGACAGGCCGCTTGTTGGCACCGGGGAGCTGTTTTTT.

This clone showed up just a few times. V gene TRBV28 combines with J gene TRBJ2-5; TRBD2 matches 10 bases. V gave up 5 bases and J gave up 3 bases; unmatched junction bases: 0. Germline lookup yields CDR1 MDHEN and CDR2 SYDVKM. This CDR3 is 13 amino acids long. Written as DNA, the CDR3 is TGTGCCAGCAGTAGCGGGGGGGAAGAGACCCAGTACTTC. It yields the protein CASSSGGEETQYF.

The chain uses TRBV30 and TRBJ2-5; maybe TRBD2 (5 bases). This CDR3 has 14 residues. CDR1 is GTSNPN and CDR2 is SVGIG in the germline V gene (reference sequence). V lost 4 bases to trimming and J lost 4 bases, with 16 bases between them. CDR3 loop: CAWIPVGGGETQYF. The CDR3 bases are TGTGCCTGGATCCCAGTTGGTGGAGGAGAGACCCAGTACTTC.

The CDR3 loop is CASRPNRGRFGTEAFF. In nucleotides, the CDR3 is TGTGCCAGTAGGCCCAACAGGGGGCGATTTGGCACTGAAGCTTTCTTT. The chain joins TRBV19 to TRBJ1-1, with TRBD1 identical over 9 bases. Germline V gene lookup returns CDR1 LNHDA and CDR2 SQIVND (reference sequence). CDR3 length: 16 amino acids. The ends lost 6 bases at V and 4 bases at J; junction bases unmatched: 12.

This rearrangement joins TRBV10-2 to TRBJ2-2; D unresolved. This CDR3 comprises 12 residues. The V gene's germline CDR1 is WSHSY and CDR2 SAAADI. Trimming removed 1 base from V and 5 bases from J, with 2 bases in between. CDR3 sequence (DNA): TGCGCCAGCAGTGAGTTAACCGGGGAGCTGTTTTTT. Translating gives CASSELTGELFF.

This clone was detected a few times. The J gene is TRBJ1-1, the V gene TRBV4-1; 7 positions agree with TRBD1. The germline CDR1 and CDR2 sequences are MGHRA and YSYEKL. V was pared by 6 bases and J by 13 bases, with 20 bases of the junction left unmatched. The CDR3 extends over 15 amino acids. CDR3 protein: CASSPQAGRDSGDFF. The CDR3 nucleotides are TGCGCCAGCAGTCCCCAGGCGGGGCGGGACAGCGGAGATTTCTTT.

The chain employs TRBV27 and TRBJ1-5; weak D call: TRBD1 (6 bases). Trimming cost V 5 bases and J 3 bases, with 14 bases left between them. CDR1 and CDR2 (germline): MNHEY, SMNVEV (reference sequence). This CDR3 has 15 residues. CDR3 nucleotide sequence: TGTGCCAGCAGTCCGGATCCAGGGGTCAATCAGCCCCAGCATTTT. This sequence encodes CASSPDPGVNQPQHF.

This rearrangement joins TRBV3-1 (or the pseudogene TRBV3-2) to TRBJ1-3, with D unresolved. The CDR3 totals 14 residues. Trimming stripped 6 bases from V and 2 bases from J, with 11 bases between. In germline, CDR1 is LGHDT, CDR2 YNNKEL (reference sequence). The CDR3 nucleotides are TGTGCCAGCAGTCGCGCCTCGGCTGGAAACACCATATATTTT. The encoded protein is CASSRASAGNTIYF.

This clone was found a few times. The V call is TRBV2, the J call TRBJ1-1; D not certain. Germline lookup yields CDR1 SNHLY and CDR2 FYNNEI. This CDR3 comprises 11 residues. The V end lost 7 bases, the J end lost 8 bases, and 11 bases lay between the germline ends. CDR3 sequence: CASITGREAFF. The CDR3 DNA reads TGTGCCAGCATAACGGGGAGGGAAGCTTTCTTT.

The rearrangement uses TRBV7-6 and TRBJ2-7; 7 bases are shared with TRBD1. The CDR3 totals 13 residues. Germline loops: CDR1 SGHVS, CDR2 FNYEAQ. Trimming took 2 bases from V and 3 from J; bases not matched to a gene: 1. The CDR3 loop is CASSLPGGYEQYF. DNA for the CDR3: TGTGCCAGCAGCTTACCAGGGGGCTACGAGCAGTACTTC. Full variable domain (remainder filled in from reference TRBV7-6 and TRBJ2-7): GAGVSQSPRYKVTKRGQDVALRCDPISGHVSLYWYRQALGQGPEFLTYFNYEAQQDKSGLPNDRFSAERPEGSISTLTIQRTEQRDSAMYRCASSLPGGYEQYFGPGTRLTVT.

This clone showed up just a few times. The chain employs TRBV5-4 and TRBJ2-3, with D unresolved. The CDR3 loop spans 13 amino acids. CDR1 is SGHNT and CDR2 is YYREEE in the germline V gene (reference sequence). V gave up 0 bases and J gave up 5 bases, with 7 bases separating them. In DNA, the CDR3 is TGTGCCAGCAGCTTGGTACCGGGAGATACGCAGTATTTT. Translated, it gives CASSLVPGDTQYF.

This clone was seen only a few times. The chain is built from TRBV19 and TRBJ2-1, with D possibly TRBD2 on 6 matching bases. CDR3 length: 16 amino acids. Trimming stripped 6 bases from V and 5 bases from J, with 20 bases between. From germline, CDR1 is LNHDA and CDR2 SQIVND (reference sequence). CDR3 in amino acids: CASSRPTSRGDNEQFF. The CDR3 DNA follows: TGTGCCAGTAGCCGCCCCACTAGCCGCGGGGACAATGAGCAGTTCTTC.

The V call is TRBV10-1, the J call TRBJ2-5; 7 bases align to TRBD1. The CDR3 spans 14 residues. The germline V gene has CDR1 WNHNN and CDR2 SYGVQD (reference sequence). Germline trimming cut 8 bases from V and 4 bases from J; bases unmatched to any gene: 10. The CDR3 spells CASPDREWVETQYF. The CDR3 bases are TGCGCCAGCCCCGACAGGGAATGGGTAGAGACCCAGTACTTC.

This clone has more than one count but fewer than ten. This chain connects TRBV14 to TRBJ1-4; tentatively, D is TRBD1 (6 bases). In germline, CDR1 is SGHDN, CDR2 FVKESK. V lost 0 bases, J lost 7 bases, and 15 bases lay in between. The CDR3 has 16 residues. In DNA, the CDR3 is TGTGCCAGCAGCCAAGACCCAGGACAGCGAAGTGAAAAACTGTTTTTT. It codes for CASSQDPGQRSEKLFF.

J is TRBJ1-2 and V is TRBV7-2; D unclear. The CDR3 length is 15 residues. Trimming removed 1 base from V and 3 bases from J, with 12 bases in between. The germline gives CDR1 SGHTA, CDR2 FQGNSA. CDR3: CASSLVASADYGYTF. The CDR3 nucleotides read TGTGCCAGCAGCTTAGTGGCCTCGGCGGACTATGGCTACACCTTC.